This TCR beta chain was retrieved from a study of response to subunit inactivated influenza vaccine (dated by TCRdb to about 2018). About the study as a whole: Deep quantitative T cell receptor repertoire profiling was used in the study to track responses to a trivalent subunit inactivated influenza vaccine.

Libraries came from RT-PCR. Sequencing was carried out with an Illumina HiSeq 2500. The public reads were reanalyzed by TCRdb: fastp trimming at Q25, MiXCR alignment, in-frame beta chains only. Here each entry gathers all rows of one CDR3 protein and keeps the most common genes and DNA. This sample is represented by about 540,000 distinct CDR3 sequences; approximately 20% of them were singletons. About 2.8% of the sample belongs to the ten largest clones. Note on this clonotype: What antigen it recognizes has not been identified. Per-base qualities were not stored, and no clone one base away is much larger.

Counted from cysteine to phenylalanine, this CDR3 has 14 amino acids. The sequence is cut down to CDR3 DNA, 42 bases in frame from base 1. CDR1 and CDR2, looked up from the germline V gene, are MNHEY and SVGAGI. Trimming leaves V shorter by 4 bases and J shorter by 8 bases, with the junction holding 5 bases beyond the gene matches. The research as a whole found: According to the authors, only a limited number of new T cells may be recruited by each seasonal influenza vaccination.

These same records also appear under a second study, on T cells expressing NK-cell markers. The second study reports: TCR beta cDNA libraries were prepared using 5'RACE template switching, which introduced a universal primer site and unique molecular identifiers. In sorted CD3+CD56+NKG2C+, CD3+CD56+NKG2C- and CD3+CD56-NKG2C+ T-cell subsets from about 8 donors, TCR beta-chain repertoires were profiled. Among the eight sequenced donors, only one was HCMV-seronegative, while the other seven were HCMV-seropositive. To restrict sorting to alphabetaTCR-expressing T cells, an anti-gammadeltaTCR antibody was added in several experiments. In several donors, the dominant CD3+CD56+NKG2C+ clonotypes were found to rank among the top 10 CD8+ clonotypes and to make up about 1.0-7.0% of CD8+ T cells. Those dominant clonotypes were again the most abundant among CD3+CD56-NKG2C+ cells in a few donors, at about 25-65%. Whether the expanded NKG2C-expressing T cell clones were specific for HCMV antigens was left unclear. The eight sequenced donors were randomly selected healthy volunteers, three men and five women. HCMV-specific IgG was detected in serum with a commercial ELISA kit to determine HCMV serostatus. Ficoll density gradient centrifugation was used to isolate peripheral blood mononuclear cells from blood. CD4+ and CD8+ T cells were isolated from PBMC by magnetic immunoseparation with Miltenyi isolation kits. cDNA synthesis was primed from the TCR beta constant segment and was followed by two successive PCR amplification steps. The libraries were sequenced on Illumina HiSeq 2000/2500, MiSeq or NextSeq, producing 2 x 150 bp reads. MIGEC handled demultiplexing of the reads and grouping by UMI, while MiTCR was used to assemble and quantify clonotypes. Only TCR cDNA sequences supported by at least two reads were kept to exclude erroneous sequences. Downstream repertoire analysis used the tcR package, and clonotypes were matched across fractions by CDR3 nucleotide sequence plus V segment. VDJmatch was used to annotate antigen specificity against VDJdb, with one amino acid substitution in CDR3 allowed.

The chain links TRBV6-5 with TRBJ2-3; 11 junctional bases match TRBD1. The receptor's source is a man between 50 and 59 years old who received an inactivated influenza vaccine. Donor details come from another sample of the same person, matched by shared clones. The material sequenced was CD4+ T cells sorted from PBMCs, taken about 11 days after vaccination. DNA sequence: TGTGCCAGCAGTTCCGGGACAGGGGGATTTACGCAGTATTTT. This sequence encodes CASSSGTGGFTQYF.